This T cell receptor beta chain was observed in a study of memory CD4+ T cells and cytomegalovirus serostatus. A few counts support this clone. The CDR3 consists of 18 residues. Germline V CDR1 and CDR2: MNHNS, SASEGT. Germline trimming cut 4 bases from V and 2 bases from J; bases unmatched to any gene: 13. Libraries were prepared by immunoSEQ multiplex PCR; TCRdb keeps only in-frame clonotypes and omits some of them. The table includes some 50,000 clones, roughly four fifths detected once. Single viable CD3+CD4+CD8-CD45RO+ cells were sorted as the memory CD4+ T cells. V and J are TRBV6-1 and TRBJ2-3; 9 nucleotides agree with TRBD2. The receptor comes from an adult in good health and CMV-seronegative. The sample taken for sequencing was memory CD4+ T cells from blood. CDR3 amino acids: CASSANRGSGGYTDTQYF. The CDR3, as DNA: TGTGCCAGCAGTGCGAATAGGGGTAGCGGGGGATACACAGATACGCAGTATTTT.